This record looks at one T cell receptor beta chain sequence and its context. The data belong to a study of tumor-infiltrating lymphocytes in localized non-small cell lung cancer. On the study more broadly: Each patient gave resected tumor and non-adjacent uninvolved lung tissue.

The germline CDR1 and CDR2 sequences are SQVTM and ANQGSEA. V shed 4 bases and J shed 2 bases, with 11 bases lying between them. The CDR3 extends over 13 amino acids. The data were produced by immunoSEQ multiplex PCR, yet TCRdb's version contains in-frame clones alone and is incomplete. Among about 12,000 clones listed, about 76% were seen once. The genes are TRBV29-1 and TRBJ2-5; no clear D. This clonotype was obtained from a human donor with non-small cell lung cancer. The sequenced sample was uninvolved lung tissue not adjacent to the tumor. Here the CDR3 DNA reads TGCAGCGTTGGACGCCAGATTCAAGAGACCCAGTACTTC. It specifies CSVGRQIQETQYF. The full variable domain, its missing parts supplied by reference TRBV29-1 and TRBJ2-5, is SAVISQKPSRDICQRGTSLTIQCQVDSQVTMMFWYRQQPGQSLTLIATANQGSEATYESGFVIDKFPISRPNLTFSTLTVSNMSPEDSSIYLCSVGRQIQETQYFGPGTRLLVL.